This TCR beta chain was observed in a study of beta chain features in type 1 diabetes. The overall study: Healthy donors resembled patients in age, gender and cell yields. There were some 100,000,000 sorted cells examined across all samples.

To note about this clone: What it binds is unknown.

Study findings and constraints: There were fewer insertions and more deletions at the VDJ junctions of type 1 diabetes patients.

This CDR3 comprises 16 residues. The germline V gene has CDR1 LNHDA and CDR2 SQIVND (reference sequence). V lost 7 bases and J lost 2; bases outside the gene matches: 11. Reverse transcription of all isolated RNA meant that expressed TCRB transcripts were sequenced. The protocol was immunoSEQ multiplex PCR, while the TCRdb copy is restricted to in-frame clones and leaves out a portion. Of under 300,000 clones in the sample, roughly 30% were seen once. Sequences were obtained from central memory CD4+ T cells from blood. This chain connects TRBV19 to TRBJ1-5; 7 bases align to TRBD1. The clonotype was recovered from a man aged 30 to 39 in good health. CDR3 amino acids: CASTLGQAGGNQPQHF. The CDR3 nucleotides read TGTGCCAGTACCCTCGGACAGGCGGGTGGCAATCAGCCCCAGCATTTT.